This T cell receptor beta chain was identified during a study of cytomegalovirus exposure and HLA in healthy donors. Generated by immunoSEQ multiplex PCR, the TCRdb table keeps only in-frame clones and is missing some. The sample holds roughly 270,000 clones; approximately 87% are singletons and the top ten take about 0.9%. V shed 6 bases, J shed 4 bases, and the junction held 1 base outside the gene matches. The CDR3 is 13 amino acids. From germline, CDR1 is MNHEY and CDR2 SVGAGI. Sequenced: PBMCs. The clonotype comes from a young woman in good health and CMV-seronegative. This chain connects TRBV6-5 to TRBJ2-5, with TRBD2 matching 11 bases. CDR3: CASRLAGVETQYF. The DNA of the CDR3 is TGTGCCAGCAGACTAGCGGGAGTAGAGACCCAGTACTTC.